This entry lists 27 T cell receptor beta chains sequenced from one sample in a study of regulatory T cells in long-lasting Graves disease. In building TCR beta libraries, iRepertoire HTBI primers were used together with Arm-PCR of CDR3 regions. In TCRdb, the multiplex PCR reads were re-called with MiXCR into one record per CDR3 protein. The sample has about 430,000 distinct CDR3 sequences, 21% seen once; the top ten hold roughly an eighth. Time point specified: persistent/refractory GD, antithyroid drugs over 5 years with positive TRAb. The TCR library used RNA extracted from PBMCs. Sequences were derived from peripheral blood mononuclear cells (PBMCs), sampled when the disease was refractory, from a patient treated with antithyroid drugs. The receptors shown here come from a female donor with Graves disease.

This clonotype has ten or more counts. The genes are TRBV12-3 or TRBV12-4 and TRBJ2-2; no clear D gene. The CDR3 has 12 residues. Trimming took 5 bases from V and 7 from J, leaving 8 bases between them. The CDR3 loop is CASSQAIGELFF. The CDR3 DNA sequence: TGTGCCAGCAGTCAAGCAATCGGGGAGCTGTTTTTT.

This clonotype was counted many times. This chain joins TRBV12-3 or TRBV12-4 and TRBJ1-1, with TRBD1 matching 7 bases. J gave up 5 bases and V 3 bases, and 6 bases lay outside the gene matches. CDR3 length equals 14 residues. The CDR3 protein is CASSFGGQVTEAFF. The CDR3 DNA follows: TGTGCCAGCAGTTTCGGCGGACAGGTAACTGAAGCTTTCTTT.

This chain links TRBV2 with TRBJ2-3; 8 nucleotides match TRBD2. There are 15 residues in the CDR3. V shed 4 bases and J 1 base; nucleotides not matched to a gene: 4. Germline lookup yields CDR1 SNHLY and CDR2 FYNNEI. This chain's CDR3 is CASSAGGRRTDTQYF. In DNA form, the CDR3 reads TGTGCCAGCAGTGCTGGCGGGAGGCGCACAGATACGCAGTATTTT. Together with reference TRBV2 and TRBJ2-3, the CDR3 gives the full variable domain: EPEVTQTPSHQVTQMGQEVILRCVPISNHLYFYWYRQILGQKVEFLVSFYNNEISEKSEIFDDQFSVERPDGSNFTLKIRSTKLEDSAMYFCASSAGGRRTDTQYFGPGTRLTVL.

The genes are TRBV5-8 and TRBJ2-7; 7 bases line up with TRBD2. The trim removed 3 bases at V and 1 base at J, leaving 10 bases unmatched. The germline V gene has CDR1 SGHTS and CDR2 YDEGEE. The CDR3 length is 16 residues. DNA of the CDR3: TGTGCCAGCAGCTCCCTTGGGAGGGCCCGATCCTACGAGCAGTACTTC. Translated: CASSSLGRARSYEQYF.

V usage is TRBV24-1 and J usage is TRBJ2-2, with 8 bases that match TRBD1. CDR1 is KGHDR and CDR2 is SFDVKD in the germline V gene. With 3 bases clipped from V and 6 bases from J, the junction kept 11 bases outside the gene matches. The CDR3 has 17 amino acids. The DNA for the CDR3 is TGTGCCACCAGTGATCCGACCGACAGGGGAATCGCCGGGGAGCTGTTTTTT. Residues: CATSDPTDRGIAGELFF.

In this sample, this clonotype turned up many times. This rearrangement joins TRBV20-1 to TRBJ1-4; 9 bases are shared with TRBD1. The CDR3 runs 16 residues. Per the germline V gene, CDR1 is DFQATT and CDR2 is SNEGSKA (reference sequence). With 3 bases clipped from V and 7 bases from J, the junction kept 12 bases outside the gene matches. For the CDR3, the DNA is TGCAGTGCTAGCCGAGGACAGGGGCGAACGGGTGAAAAACTGTTTTTT. Protein sequence: CSASRGQGRTGEKLFF.

The J gene is TRBJ1-1, the V gene TRBV4-1; D uncertain. The V gene's germline CDR1 is MGHRA and CDR2 YSYEKL. The CDR3 is 13 residues long. Deletions cut 1 base from V and 3 bases from J, with 6 bases between. The CDR3 here is CASSQVQDTEAFF. The CDR3 nucleotides read TGCGCCAGCAGCCAAGTCCAGGACACTGAAGCTTTCTTT.

This clonotype was counted only a few times. The J gene is TRBJ2-7, the V gene TRBV12-3 or TRBV12-4; tentatively, D is TRBD1 (6 bases). The germline V and J ends were trimmed by 1 base and 4 bases, with 11 bases remaining between them. CDR3 length equals 14 residues. CDR3 residues: CASSLGGTIYEQYF. CDR3 in DNA: TGTGCCAGCAGTTTAGGAGGGACAATATACGAGCAGTACTTC.

This clonotype was found many times. The genes are TRBV2 and TRBJ1-5, with D perhaps TRBD1 (6 bases). The CDR3 length is 14 residues. The germline V gene encodes CDR1 SNHLY and CDR2 FYNNEI. V lost 3 bases to trimming and J lost 3 bases, with 9 bases between them. The CDR3 loop is CASSDGQNNQPQHF. In nucleotides, the CDR3 is TGTGCCAGCAGTGACGGACAGAACAATCAGCCCCAGCATTTT.

This clonotype was seen more than once but under ten times. This chain connects TRBV6-1 to TRBJ1-1; perhaps TRBD1 as D (5 bases). Trimming pared 7 bases from V and 0 bases from J, leaving 12 bases between. In germline, CDR1 is MNHNS, CDR2 SASEGT. The CDR3 is made up of 14 amino acids. CDR3 residues: CASNQDRLNTEAFF. The CDR3 nucleotides are TGTGCCAGCAACCAAGACAGACTGAACACTGAAGCTTTCTTT.

This clonotype was seen many times. The chain employs TRBV28 and TRBJ1-6, with no clear D. Germline values: CDR1 MDHEN, CDR2 SYDVKM. Trimming took off 6 bases at V and 5 bases at J, with 26 bases between the two ends. The CDR3 totals 19 residues. The CDR3 protein is CASSLNPYSVFFHNSPLHF. Here the CDR3 DNA reads TGTGCCAGCAGCTTAAATCCCTATTCGGTATTTTTTCATAATTCACCCCTCCACTTT. The variable domain in full, with the rest retrieved from reference TRBV28 and TRBJ1-6, is DVKVTQSSRYLVKRTGEKVFLECVQDMDHENMFWYRQDPGLGLRLIYFSYDVKMKEKGDIPEGYSVSREKKERFSLILESASTNQTSMYLCASSLNPYSVFFHNSPLHFGNGTRLTVT.

The rearrangement joins TRBV12-3 or TRBV12-4 to TRBJ1-1; D is ambiguous. The CDR3 totals 13 residues. V was shortened by 7 bases and J by 3 bases, with 12 bases between the two germline ends. CDR3 in amino acids: CASTIRGYTEAFF. The CDR3 DNA sequence: TGTGCCAGCACCATACGGGGATACACTGAAGCTTTCTTT.

This clonotype has a handful of counts. The gene calls are TRBV5-1 and TRBJ1-4; 7 bases line up with TRBD1. CDR3 length: 18 residues. The J segment lost 0 bases and the V segment lost 0 bases, leaving 8 bases of the junction unmatched. Germline lookup yields CDR1 SGHRS and CDR2 YFSETQ. The CDR3, as DNA: TGCGCCAGCAGCTTGGGTCGGGACAGCTTTGCAACTAATGAAAAACTGTTTTTT. Amino acids: CASSLGRDSFATNEKLFF.

This clonotype appeared a few times. The CDR3 region is CASSLIAGGNNEQFF. In DNA form, the CDR3 reads TGTGCCAGCAGCTTAATAGCGGGAGGGAACAATGAGCAGTTCTTC. The rearrangement uses TRBV11-2 and TRBJ2-1, with 11 bases aligning to TRBD2. The CDR3 is 15 residues long. The germline CDR1 and CDR2 sequences are SGHAT and FQNNGV. V shed 2 bases, J shed 5 bases, and the junction held 2 bases outside the gene matches.

This clonotype appeared a single time. The chain links TRBV30 to TRBJ1-2; D is possibly TRBD1 (5 bases). The CDR3 spans 14 residues. Germline V gene sequence: CDR1 GTSNPN, CDR2 SVGIG (reference sequence). V gave up 3 bases and J gave up 4 bases, with 15 bases separating them. The DNA for the CDR3 is TGTGCCTGGAGCCCCGGGGCGGACGCCTATGGCTACACCTTC. It specifies CAWSPGADAYGYTF.

Many counts were recorded for this clonotype. The chain carries TRBV20-1 and TRBJ1-1, with D perhaps matching TRBD1 (5 bases). The ends were cut back, 6 bases at V and 2 bases at J, with 19 bases in the middle. The CDR3 is 15 residues long. Germline CDR1 is DFQATT and CDR2 is SNEGSKA (reference sequence). This CDR3 reads CSAVSRGTLNTEAFF. Written as DNA, the CDR3 is TGCAGTGCAGTTTCGAGGGGTACCCTTAACACTGAAGCTTTCTTT.

This clonotype was found a few times. The genes are TRBV15 and TRBJ2-2; no definite D call. The germline V gene encodes CDR1 LNHNV and CDR2 YYDKDF (reference sequence). This CDR3 region has 12 residues. The V gene lost 6 bases and the J gene lost 4 bases, with 6 bases spanning the gap. CDR3 region: CATSHLTGELFF. The CDR3 DNA reads as TGTGCCACCAGTCACCTCACCGGGGAGCTGTTTTTT.

The chain employs TRBV27 and TRBJ2-2; D may be TRBD1 or TRBD2 (5 bases each). The V and J ends lost 3 bases and 0 bases respectively, with 8 bases between them. The CDR3 is 15 amino acids. The germline gives CDR1 MNHEY, CDR2 SMNVEV (reference sequence). CDR3 sequence reads: CASSLRGANTGELFF. DNA of the CDR3: TGTGCCAGCAGTTTGAGAGGGGCGAACACCGGGGAGCTGTTTTTT.

There are many counts of this clonotype. This chain uses TRBV27 with TRBJ2-7; TRBD2 matches 9 bases. CDR3 length equals 13 residues. Germline V gene data show CDR1 as MNHEY and CDR2 as SMNVEV (reference sequence). Unmatched junction bases numbered 9, after V lost 9 bases and J lost 6 bases. CDR3 in DNA: TGTGCCAGTGCTCCTAGCGGGATCCCCGAGCAGTACTTC. This encodes CASAPSGIPEQYF.

This clonotype was counted many times. The chain carries TRBV5-6 and TRBJ2-5; the match to TRBD2 covers 9 bases. Trimming took 4 bases from V and 3 from J; bases not matched to a gene: 7. The CDR3 consists of 15 residues. Germline CDR1 SGHDT, CDR2 YYEEEE. The CDR3 loop reads CASSRSGRKEETQYF. CDR3 nucleotide sequence: TGTGCCAGCAGCAGGAGCGGGAGGAAGGAAGAGACCCAGTACTTC.

Concerning this clonotype: A read error may account for a junction end that differs from germline. The V call is TRBV5-1, the J call TRBJ1-2; D is uncertain. Germline CDR1 reads SGHRS; CDR2 reads YFSETQ. The CDR3 extends over 14 amino acids. The CDR3 nucleotides read TGCGCCAGCAACTTGGAGCCCCAAAACTATGGCTACACCTTC. This encodes CASNLEPQNYGYTF.

V usage is TRBV5-1 and J usage is TRBJ2-7; 12 nucleotides agree with TRBD1. Germline trimming cut 3 bases from V and 12 bases from J; bases unmatched to any gene: 10. The CDR3 is made up of 14 amino acids. The germline gives CDR1 SGHRS, CDR2 YFSETQ. CDR3 residues: CASSSGQGAPSRYF. The DNA of the CDR3 is TGCGCCAGCAGCTCGGGACAGGGGGCCCCTTCGCGGTACTTC.

This clonotype was detected ten times or more. This sequence joins TRBV6-2 or TRBV6-3 and TRBJ1-2; D is ambiguous. The CDR3 spans 17 residues. From germline, CDR1 is MNHEY and CDR2 SVGEGT. Trimming cost V 2 bases and J 1 base, with 17 bases left between them. This CDR3 reads CASSYAQTLGNNYGYTF. The CDR3 bases are TGTGCCAGCAGTTACGCTCAAACTTTGGGGAATAACTATGGCTACACCTTC.

In this sample, this clonotype turned up a few times. The chain is built from TRBV7-8 and TRBJ2-7; D unresolved. The CDR3 runs 13 residues. The germline CDR1 and CDR2 sequences are SGHVS and FQNEAQ. The V end was cut by 1 base, the J end by 9 bases, with 13 bases between. CDR3 region: CASSLVPGQGQYF. Written as DNA, the CDR3 is TGTGCCAGCAGCTTAGTTCCAGGCCAAGGGCAGTACTTC.

This clonotype was found a few times. The rearrangement links TRBV27 to TRBJ1-6; the D gene is possibly TRBD1 (6 bases). This CDR3 contains 15 residues. Germline CDR1 is MNHEY and CDR2 is SMNVEV (reference sequence). V was shortened by 5 bases and J by 10 bases, with 18 bases between the two germline ends. The CDR3 spells CASSQPPGERSPLHF. The CDR3 DNA is TGTGCCAGCAGTCAACCCCCAGGGGAGAGATCACCCCTCCACTTT.

In its sample, this clonotype was seen many times. The rearrangement uses TRBV28 and TRBJ2-7; D call uncertain. V was cut by 2 bases and J by 7 bases, with 12 bases left in between. Germline CDR1 reads MDHEN; CDR2 reads SYDVKM. This CDR3 has 13 residues. The CDR3 DNA sequence: TGTGCCAGCAGTTTACCTTCCCTGGGGGAGCAGTACTTC. Protein sequence: CASSLPSLGEQYF.

This clonotype appeared many times. The J gene is TRBJ1-1, the V gene TRBV5-1; 12 bases are a match to TRBD1. CDR3 length: 17 residues. J lost 3 bases, V lost 4 bases, and 10 bases had no gene match. Germline V lookup: CDR1 SGHRS, CDR2 YFSETQ. The CDR3 bases are TGCGCCAGCAGCCTAGAGGGGACAGGGGGCACGGACACTGAAGCTTTCTTT. Its protein product is CASSLEGTGGTDTEAFF.